This TCR beta chain was profiled in a study of response to subunit inactivated influenza vaccine. Findings and caveats of the study: Authors suggested each seasonal flu vaccination may recruit only limited numbers of new T cells.

From the RT-PCR reads, TCRdb called clonotypes with MiXCR, one entry per CDR3 protein. The sample contains hundreds of thousands of distinct CDR3 sequences, approximately 14% of which appear only once. Notes on this clonotype: What it binds is unknown.

V shed 6 bases, J shed 6 bases, and the junction held 8 bases outside the gene matches. Germline V gene sequence: CDR1 KGHSH, CDR2 LQKENI. The CDR3 is 14 residues long. The TCR originated in a man between 45 and 60 years old who received an inactivated influenza vaccine. This chain connects TRBV18 to TRBJ1-1; 9 nucleotides match TRBD1. This specimen was PBMCs from blood, taken 11 to 12 days after vaccination. The CDR3: CASSRDRGRPEAFF. The CDR3 DNA is TGTGCCAGCTCCCGAGACAGGGGGAGGCCTGAAGCTTTCTTT.